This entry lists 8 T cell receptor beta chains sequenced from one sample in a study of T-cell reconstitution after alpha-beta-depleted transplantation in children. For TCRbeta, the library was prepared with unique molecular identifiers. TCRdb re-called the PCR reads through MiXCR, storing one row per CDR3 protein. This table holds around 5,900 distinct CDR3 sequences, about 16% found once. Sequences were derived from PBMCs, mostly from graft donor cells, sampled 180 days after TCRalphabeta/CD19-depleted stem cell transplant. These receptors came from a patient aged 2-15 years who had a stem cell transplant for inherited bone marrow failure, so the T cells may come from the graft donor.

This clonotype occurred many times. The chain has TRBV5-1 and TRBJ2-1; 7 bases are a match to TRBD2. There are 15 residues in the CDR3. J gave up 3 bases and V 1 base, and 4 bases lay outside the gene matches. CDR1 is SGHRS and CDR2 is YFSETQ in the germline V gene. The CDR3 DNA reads TGCGCCAGCAGCTTGTTTCTAGCGGTCTACAATGAGCAGTTCTTC. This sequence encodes CASSLFLAVYNEQFF.

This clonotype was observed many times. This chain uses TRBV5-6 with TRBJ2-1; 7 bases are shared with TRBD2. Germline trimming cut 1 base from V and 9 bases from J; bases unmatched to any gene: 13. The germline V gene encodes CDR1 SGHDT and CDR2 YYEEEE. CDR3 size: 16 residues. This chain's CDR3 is CASSLRLAALRSEQFF. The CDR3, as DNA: TGTGCCAGCAGCTTGCGCCTAGCGGCCTTACGGAGTGAGCAGTTCTTC.

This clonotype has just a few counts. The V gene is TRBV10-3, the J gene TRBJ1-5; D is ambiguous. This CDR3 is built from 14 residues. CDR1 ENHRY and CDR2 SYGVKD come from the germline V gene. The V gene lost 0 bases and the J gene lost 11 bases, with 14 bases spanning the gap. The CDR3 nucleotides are TGTGCCATCAGTGAGTCGACGCCCTTATTAGCCCAGCATTTT. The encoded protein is CAISESTPLLAQHF.

CDR3 in DNA: TGTGCCAGCAGCCCATCAGACAGGAACACTGAAGCTTTCTTT. Translation: CASSPSDRNTEAFF. This chain uses TRBV3-1 with TRBJ1-1; weak D call: TRBD1 (5 bases). CDR3 length: 14 amino acids. CDR1 is LGHDT and CDR2 is YNNKEL in the germline V gene (reference sequence). The V end was cut by 4 bases, the J end by 1 base, with 10 bases between.

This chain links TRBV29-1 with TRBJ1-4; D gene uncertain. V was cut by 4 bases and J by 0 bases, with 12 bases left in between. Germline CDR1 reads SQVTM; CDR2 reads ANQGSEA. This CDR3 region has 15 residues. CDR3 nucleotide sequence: TGCAGCGTTGCCTCGACACCGTCAACTAATGAAAAACTGTTTTTT. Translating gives CSVASTPSTNEKLFF. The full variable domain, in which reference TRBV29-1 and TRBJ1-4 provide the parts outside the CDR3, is SAVISQKPSRDICQRGTSLTIQCQVDSQVTMMFWYRQQPGQSLTLIATANQGSEATYESGFVIDKFPISRPNLTFSTLTVSNMSPEDSSIYLCSVASTPSTNEKLFFGSGTQLSVL.

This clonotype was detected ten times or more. In DNA, the CDR3 is TGTGCCAGCATTCCGGGCCTCGGGGTCGCTGAAGCTTTCTTT. Translation gives CASIPGLGVAEAFF. The chain has TRBV5-6 and TRBJ1-1; D remains unclear. The CDR3 is 14 amino acids. Germline loops: CDR1 SGHDT, CDR2 YYEEEE. Trimming removed 6 bases from V and 6 bases from J, with 18 bases in between.

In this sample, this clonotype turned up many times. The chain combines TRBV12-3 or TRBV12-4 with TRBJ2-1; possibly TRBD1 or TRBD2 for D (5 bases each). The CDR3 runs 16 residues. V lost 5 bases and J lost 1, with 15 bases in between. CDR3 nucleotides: TGTGCCAGCAGTATCGGGACCCCCTCTTCCTACAATGAGCAGTTCTTC. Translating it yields CASSIGTPSSYNEQFF.

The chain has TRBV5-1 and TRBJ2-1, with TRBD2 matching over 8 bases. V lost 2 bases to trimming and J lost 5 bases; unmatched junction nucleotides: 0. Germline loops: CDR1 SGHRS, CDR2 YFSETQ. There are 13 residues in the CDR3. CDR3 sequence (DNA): TGCGCCAGCAGCTTTAGCGGGAACAATGAGCAGTTCTTC. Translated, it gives CASSFSGNNEQFF.